The sample holds many counts of the clone carrying this T cell receptor (beta chain). Its specificity is not known. CDR1 is MGHRA, CDR2 YSYEKL, per germline. The CDR3 sequence is 14 residues long. Trimming removed 1 base at V and 7 bases at J, with 10 bases between. With no exceptions, donors were healthy Caucasians. The entry originates in a study of identical twins. General observations from the study: Alpha sequences out of frame and shared by twins had excess low generation probability.

cDNA carried unique molecular identifiers, and a universal primer site was added by template switching. MiXCR, run by TCRdb on the 5' RACE reads, gives a single entry per CDR3 protein. The sample lists about 660,000 distinct CDR3 sequences; 8.5% to 9.5% were seen once. These same records also appear under a second study, on yellow fever vaccine responses in identical twins.

The sequenced sample was PBMCs. The source is a woman aged 18-29 years in good health. The genes are TRBV4-1 and TRBJ2-2; D possibly corresponds to TRBD2 (6 bases). The CDR3 DNA reads as TGCGCCAGCAGCCAAGGGGAGCGGGTCGGGGAGCTGTTTTTT. Amino acid sequence: CASSQGERVGELFF.